The present T cell receptor beta chain was sequenced within a study of patients and donors after allogeneic stem cell transplantation. One entry per CDR3 protein results from TCRdb running MiXCR on the RT-PCR reads. Here the sample spans about 960,000 distinct CDR3 sequences, roughly 18% being singletons. The CDR3 covers 15 residues. Germline V gene data show CDR1 as MGHRA and CDR2 as YSYEKL. The ends were cut back, 2 bases at V and 6 bases at J, with 13 bases in the middle. The sequence was collected from a human donor who was either an allogeneic HSCT recipient or a stem cell or donor lymphocyte infusion donor (not recorded which). It is not recorded whose cells these are; they may come from a transplant donor. What was sequenced was blood, either unsorted or a sorted T cell fraction (not recorded which). The V and J genes are TRBV4-1 and TRBJ2-2; a possible D gene is TRBD2 (6 bases). CDR3: CASSQLTSTPGELFF. The CDR3 DNA reads TGCGCCAGCAGCCAACTGACTAGTACCCCCGGGGAGCTGTTTTTT.